Listed below are T cell receptor beta chains from one sample, sequenced in a study of early T cells in non-severe SARS-CoV-2 infection. TCRdb redid the calling of the 5' RACE reads with MiXCR, one entry per CDR3 protein. The table includes about 33,000 distinct CDR3 sequences, around 7% detected once. Sequencing was done on a sample of whole blood. The receptors were sampled from an adult who was a healthcare worker with PCR-confirmed SARS-CoV-2 infection or an uninfected control (not recorded which). CDR3s include the opening cysteine and the closing phenylalanine or tryptophan. The order of the fields is clone size, V gene, D gene, J gene, CDR3 protein, CDR3 DNA. D genes are given only for firm matches. Only part of the rows carry a size: once, few, many, or a class if the clone is expanded.

NA	TRBV28	NA	TRBJ2-2	CASSEPTGASNTGELFF	TGTGCCAGCAGTGAGCCGACAGGAGCTTCGAACACCGGGGAGCTGTTTTTT
NA	TRBV4-1	TRBD1	TRBJ2-5	CASSLNPGTGGGETQYF	TGCGCCAGCAGCCTAAACCCCGGGACAGGGGGAGGAGAGACCCAGTACTTC
many	TRBV6-5	TRBD1	TRBJ1-4	CASSQGAEKLFF	TGTGCCAGCAGTCAGGGGGCGGAAAAACTGTTTTTT
few	TRBV30	TRBD1	TRBJ2-1	CAWDRDRAFNEQFF	TGTGCCTGGGACCGGGACAGGGCTTTCAATGAGCAGTTCTTC
many	TRBV18	NA	TRBJ1-4	CASSPDERRGEKLFF	TGTGCCAGCTCACCCGACGAAAGAAGAGGGGAAAAACTGTTTTTT
many	TRBV6-5	NA	TRBJ1-1	CASSYEDGNTEAFF	TGTGCCAGCAGTTATGAAGACGGGAACACTGAAGCTTTCTTT
many	TRBV10-1	NA	TRBJ2-7	CASSESYSYEQYF	TGCGCCAGCAGTGAGTCGTACAGCTACGAGCAGTACTTC
NA	TRBV28	NA	TRBJ2-3	CASSFLFTGSADTQYF	TGTGCCAGCAGTTTCTTATTCACAGGTTCTGCAGATACGCAGTATTTT
NA	TRBV20-1	TRBD2	TRBJ2-1	CSAEGTSGRHEQFF	TGCAGTGCTGAAGGGACTAGCGGGAGGCATGAGCAGTTCTTC
many	TRBV10-1	TRBD2	TRBJ2-1	CASSPTSGSSYNEQFF	TGCGCCAGCAGCCCGACTAGCGGTTCCTCCTACAATGAGCAGTTCTTC
NA	TRBV7-9	TRBD2	TRBJ2-3	CASSYERDSASTDTQYF	TGTGCCAGCAGCTACGAGCGGGACTCCGCGAGCACAGATACGCAGTATTTT
few	TRBV7-8	TRBD2	TRBJ2-1	CASSLGAGGYNEQFF	TGTGCCAGCAGCTTAGGGGCGGGAGGGTACAATGAGCAGTTCTTC
many	TRBV20-1	NA	TRBJ1-2	CSARVGDGYGYTF	TGCAGTGCTAGAGTTGGTGACGGCTATGGCTACACCTTC
few	TRBV5-6	NA	TRBJ2-7	CASSLGTLMREQYF	TGTGCCAGCAGCTTGGGCACGTTGATGCGGGAGCAGTACTTC
NA	TRBV7-8	NA	TRBJ2-5	CASSRTRGLQETQYF	TGTGCCAGCAGCCGCACCAGGGGACTCCAAGAGACCCAGTACTTC
many	TRBV3-1	NA	TRBJ2-3	CASSHGGTDTQYF	TGTGCCAGCAGCCACGGGGGCACAGATACGCAGTATTTT
few	TRBV28	NA	TRBJ2-3	CASGGADTQYF	TGTGCCAGCGGGGGCGCAGATACGCAGTATTTT
many	TRBV3-1	NA	TRBJ2-7	CASSQEEGMSYEQYF	TGTGCCAGCAGCCAAGAGGAGGGCATGAGCTACGAGCAGTACTTC
many	TRBV10-3	NA	TRBJ1-2	CAISATDSPNYGYTF	TGTGCCATCAGCGCCACTGACAGTCCTAACTATGGCTACACCTTC
many	TRBV20-1	TRBD2	TRBJ2-3	CSASPSGWAWGTDTQYF	TGCAGTGCTAGTCCTAGCGGGTGGGCCTGGGGCACAGATACGCAGTATTTT
few	TRBV29-1	NA	TRBJ2-5	CSVEVPREGETQYF	TGCAGCGTTGAAGTACCTAGGGAAGGGGAGACCCAGTACTTC
many	TRBV28	TRBD1	TRBJ1-2	CASSSGQPADYGYTF	TGTGCCAGCAGCTCGGGACAGCCGGCGGACTATGGCTACACCTTC
NA	TRBV14	TRBD1	TRBJ1-2	CASSPDRGLAYTF	TGTGCCAGCAGCCCAGACAGGGGCTTAGCCTACACCTTC
many	TRBV7-6	TRBD2	TRBJ2-3	CASSLIAGVPDTQYF	TGTGCCAGCAGCTTAATAGCGGGAGTACCAGATACGCAGTATTTT
NA	TRBV12-3/TRBV12-4	NA	TRBJ1-1	CASSSGAAEAFF	TGTGCCAGCAGTTCAGGGGCGGCTGAAGCTTTCTTT
many	TRBV18	NA	TRBJ2-7	CASSPPGQPTYEQYF	TGTGCCAGCTCACCACCCGGACAGCCCACCTACGAGCAGTACTTC
many	TRBV7-9	NA	TRBJ1-1	CASSEGGGTEAFF	TGTGCCAGCAGCGAGGGAGGCGGGACTGAAGCTTTCTTT
NA	TRBV14	TRBD2	TRBJ2-7	CASRNYEASGRAGEQYF	TGTGCCAGCAGGAACTATGAAGCAAGCGGGAGGGCTGGCGAGCAGTACTTC
many	TRBV10-3	NA	TRBJ1-2	CAISEPSSGGGANYGYTF	TGTGCCATCAGTGAGCCCTCTTCCGGTGGAGGAGCTAACTATGGCTACACCTTC
NA	TRBV6-6	NA	TRBJ1-1	CASSYPDRSTEAFF	TGTGCCAGCAGTTACCCGGACAGATCCACTGAAGCTTTCTTT
few	TRBV3-1	NA	TRBJ1-4	CASSQNLANEKLFF	TGTGCCAGCAGCCAAAATTTAGCTAATGAAAAACTGTTTTTT
NA	TRBV20-1	TRBD1	TRBJ1-1	CSARGPGTALNTEAFF	TGCAGTGCTAGAGGGCCCGGGACAGCCTTGAACACTGAAGCTTTCTTT
many	TRBV11-2	NA	TRBJ2-3	CASSLGLGDTQYF	TGTGCCAGCAGCTTAGGTCTCGGGGATACGCAGTATTTT
many	TRBV20-1	TRBD1	TRBJ1-5	CSALGQGAGQPQHF	TGCAGTGCCCTGGGACAGGGGGCAGGACAGCCCCAGCATTTT
many	TRBV5-1	NA	TRBJ2-1	CASKETESYNEQFF	TGCGCCAGCAAGGAGACAGAAAGTTACAATGAGCAGTTCTTC
NA	TRBV10-3	NA	TRBJ2-1	CAISAGILNEQFF	TGTGCCATCAGTGCCGGGATCCTCAATGAGCAGTTCTTC
many	TRBV10-2	NA	TRBJ1-4	CASTPQGEVEKLFF	TGCGCCAGCACCCCACAGGGAGAGGTTGAAAAACTGTTTTTT
NA	TRBV12-3/TRBV12-4	NA	TRBJ2-7	CASSLSGSYEQYF	TGTGCCAGCAGTTTATCCGGATCTTACGAGCAGTACTTC
few	TRBV29-1	NA	TRBJ2-7	CSVTRYYEQYF	TGCAGCGTCACAAGATACTACGAGCAGTACTTC
few	TRBV12-3/TRBV12-4	NA	TRBJ1-5	CASSPGTVNQPQHF	TGTGCCAGCAGTCCCGGGACGGTTAATCAGCCCCAGCATTTT
many	TRBV7-8	TRBD2	TRBJ2-1	CASSPTAGGPGEWDEQFF	TGTGCCAGCAGCCCCACCGCGGGGGGACCAGGGGAATGGGATGAGCAGTTCTTC
many	TRBV7-7	TRBD1	TRBJ2-2	CASSPRQGQNTGELFF	TGTGCCAGCAGCCCCCGACAGGGACAAAACACCGGGGAGCTGTTTTTT
few	TRBV29-1	NA	TRBJ2-1	CSVGPPNEQFF	TGCAGCGTGGGCCCCCCAAATGAGCAGTTCTTC
many	TRBV12-3/TRBV12-4	TRBD1	TRBJ2-6	CASCAGTGDSGANVLTF	TGTGCCAGCTGCGCCGGGACAGGTGACTCTGGGGCCAACGTCCTGACTTTC
many	TRBV20-1	TRBD2	TRBJ2-3	CSASREGFTDTQYF	TGCAGTGCTTCGCGGGAGGGATTCACAGATACGCAGTATTTT
many	TRBV29-1	TRBD1	TRBJ1-1	CSVAKQGAPNTEAFF	TGCAGCGTTGCTAAACAGGGGGCTCCGAACACTGAAGCTTTCTTT
many	TRBV20-1	NA	TRBJ2-5	CTLGREQETQYF	TGCACCTTAGGCAGGGAACAAGAGACCCAGTACTTC
NA	TRBV3-1	NA	TRBJ2-1	CASSKAVSSYNEQFF	TGTGCCAGCAGCAAGGCGGTGAGCTCCTACAATGAGCAGTTCTTC
many	TRBV20-1	TRBD1	TRBJ1-5	CSARWTGSQPQHF	TGCAGTGCTAGATGGACAGGGAGTCAGCCCCAGCATTTT
many	TRBV7-9	NA	TRBJ1-4	CASTPRGDGEKLFF	TGTGCCAGCACCCCGCGGGGGGACGGGGAAAAACTGTTTTTT
many	TRBV3-1	TRBD2	TRBJ2-1	CASSPRAIAGDEQFF	TGTGCCAGCAGCCCTCGGGCAATAGCGGGAGACGAGCAGTTCTTC
NA	TRBV4-1	NA	TRBJ1-5	CASSQGAGYSNQPQHF	TGCGCCAGCAGCCAAGGGGCGGGTTATAGCAATCAGCCCCAGCATTTT
NA	TRBV18	NA	TRBJ2-5	CASSPKETQYF	TGTGCCAGCTCACCGAAGGAGACCCAGTACTTC
NA	TRBV12-3/TRBV12-4	NA	TRBJ1-1	CASSIPTGRTEAFF	TGTGCCAGCAGTATTCCGACAGGACGGACTGAAGCTTTCTTT